This note documents a single TCR beta chain sequence. Original data processing: Amplification with reference gene primers provided the estimates of nucleated cell counts. Generated by immunoSEQ multiplex PCR, the TCRdb table keeps only in-frame clones and is missing some. V and J calls and clone size come straight from that table; D and trimming were deduced from the DNA. The sample lists about 490,000 clones; over 75% were seen once. The source of the sample is a study of blood T cell repertoires in COVID-19. At the level of the study: From T cells, B-cell-depleted T cells, or PBMCs came the material, which was cDNA or gDNA.

The specimen sequenced was peripheral blood. The receptor was derived from a human donor in a cohort sampled during active COVID-19.

CDR3 in DNA: TGTGCCAGCAGACAACTAGCGGGAGGGCAAGAGACCCAGTACTTC. Translating it yields CASRQLAGGQETQYF. The chain joins TRBV2 to TRBJ2-5, with 13 positions matching TRBD2. Germline CDR1 and CDR2: SNHLY and FYNNEI. V gave up 6 bases and J gave up 2 bases; unmatched junction bases: 3. The CDR3 contains 15 residues.